These 17 T cell receptor beta chains were sequenced from one sample in a study of TIL therapy for anti-PD-1-resistant metastatic lung cancer. The immunoSEQ assay was v3. TCRdb's table, derived via immunoSEQ multiplex PCR, lists solely in-frame clones and lacks some. Among 60,000 or so clones listed, about two thirds were seen once. Time point reported: pre-treatment sample, taken before nivolumab and TIL therapy. Specimen: blood, collected at baseline. The receptors stem from a person aged 25 to 85 with non-small cell lung cancer.

This rearrangement joins TRBV5-1 to TRBJ2-5; the match to TRBD2 covers 8 bases. Trimming cost V 4 bases and J 1 base; bases outside gene matches: 6. This CDR3 is 15 amino acids long. The germline gives CDR1 SGHRS, CDR2 YFSETQ. CDR3 sequence (DNA): TGCGCCAGCAGCCGGGCAGCGGGAGTCCAAGAGACCCAGTACTTC. Translated, it gives CASSRAAGVQETQYF.

The genes are TRBV5-1 and TRBJ2-1; 9 bases line up with TRBD2. The CDR3 runs 14 residues. Trimming took 7 bases from V and 4 from J; bases not matched to a gene: 6. Germline V gives CDR1 SGHRS, CDR2 YFSETQ. Written as DNA, the CDR3 is TGCGCCAGCGCCCGACTAGCGGATTACAATGAGCAGTTCTTC. Its translation is CASARLADYNEQFF.

This sequence joins TRBV9 and TRBJ2-7; 11 nucleotides align to TRBD2. J lost 4 bases, V lost 4 bases, and 7 bases had no gene match. Germline loops: CDR1 SGDLS, CDR2 YYNGEE. This CDR3 is 15 amino acids long. The CDR3 DNA reads as TGTGCCAGCAGCATACAGGGGACTAGCGGATACGAGCAGTACTTC. Translating gives CASSIQGTSGYEQYF.

The chain couples TRBV5-1 to TRBJ2-3, with no clear D. Deletions cut 0 bases from V and 0 bases from J, with 2 bases between. This CDR3 spans 13 amino acids. Germline V gene data show CDR1 as SGHRS and CDR2 as YFSETQ. The chain's CDR3 is CASSLDSTDTQYF. The CDR3 coding sequence is TGCGCCAGCAGCTTGGACAGCACAGATACGCAGTATTTT. The full variable domain, rest sourced from reference TRBV5-1 and TRBJ2-3, is KAGVTQTPRYLIKTRGQQVTLSCSPISGHRSVSWYQQTPGQGLQFLFEYFSETQRNKGNFPGRFSGRQFSNSRSEMNVSTLELGDSALYLCASSLDSTDTQYFGPGTRLTVL.

The rearrangement joins TRBV15 to TRBJ2-1, with 7 positions matching TRBD1. V shed 5 bases, J shed 7 bases, and the junction held 5 bases outside the gene matches. The CDR3 is 13 amino acids. Germline V gene lookup returns CDR1 LNHNV and CDR2 YYDKDF (reference sequence). DNA of the CDR3: TGTGCCACCAGCCGGGGACAGTTAAATGAGCAGTTCTTC. This encodes CATSRGQLNEQFF.

The chain is built from TRBV11-2 and TRBJ2-1; D is possibly TRBD1 or TRBD2 (5 bases each). V was pared by 3 bases and J by 7 bases, with 19 bases between. Germline values: CDR1 SGHAT, CDR2 FQNNGV. The CDR3 runs 16 residues. The CDR3 bases are TGTGCCAGCAGCTTCAGCCGGGACCCCATTCGGAATGAGCAGTTCTTC. This translates into CASSFSRDPIRNEQFF.

The table lists this clone with a few counts. The chain has TRBV18 and TRBJ2-2, with D possibly being TRBD1 (5 bases). CDR1 and CDR2 from the germline V gene are KGHSH and LQKENI. Trimming cost V 6 bases and J 1 base, with 15 bases left between them. The CDR3 contains 16 residues. The CDR3 loop is CASSPGQALNTGELFF. In DNA form, the CDR3 reads TGTGCCAGCTCTCCCGGACAAGCGCTGAACACCGGGGAGCTGTTTTTT.

The V gene is TRBV7-9, the J gene TRBJ2-7; 7 bases fit TRBD1. CDR1 and CDR2 (germline): SEHNR, FQNEAQ (reference sequence). The CDR3 is 15 amino acids. The V gene end was trimmed by 5 bases and the J gene end by 0 bases; junction bases not matched to a gene: 7. CDR3 in DNA: TGTGCCAGCAGCCTGGGACAGACTTCCTCCTACGAGCAGTACTTC. This translates into CASSLGQTSSYEQYF.

The V and J genes are TRBV6-6 and TRBJ1-2; 8 bases are shared with TRBD1. The CDR3 is 14 residues long. After removal of 0 bases from V and 6 bases from J, the junction contained 3 bases not matched to a gene. Germline V lookup: CDR1 MNHNY, CDR2 SVGAGI (reference sequence). CDR3 protein: CASSYSDREDGYTF. DNA for the CDR3: TGTGCCAGCAGTTACTCGGACAGGGAAGATGGCTACACCTTC.

The genes are TRBV6-6 and TRBJ1-5; no firm D call. Germline-derived CDR1 and CDR2 are MNHNY and SVGAGI (reference sequence). The CDR3 has 13 residues. V was pared by 6 bases and J by 4 bases, with 10 bases between. The CDR3 DNA sequence: TGTGCCAGCAGCCCGGACCGAAATCAGCCCCAGCATTTT. Translation gives CASSPDRNQPQHF.

V is TRBV4-1 and J is TRBJ2-3; D is perhaps TRBD2 (5 bases). The V and J ends lost 3 bases and 4 bases respectively, with 11 bases between them. CDR1 is MGHRA and CDR2 is YSYEKL in the germline V gene. This CDR3 is 14 amino acids long. The CDR3 region has the DNA TGCGCCAGCAGCCATTTCAGCGGACCAGATACGCAGTATTTT. Translating it yields CASSHFSGPDTQYF.

The J gene is TRBJ1-4, the V gene TRBV19; no reliable D call. Germline V gives CDR1 LNHDA, CDR2 SQIVND (reference sequence). This CDR3 comprises 12 residues. Trimming removed 5 bases from V and 8 bases from J, with 9 bases in between. CDR3 DNA sequence: TGTGCCAGTAGTTTGGCGACCGAAAAACTGTTTTTT. It translates to CASSLATEKLFF. The full variable domain, rest sourced from reference TRBV19 and TRBJ1-4, is DGGITQSPKYLFRKEGQNVTLSCEQNLNHDAMYWYRQDPGQGLRLIYYSQIVNDFQKGDIAEGYSVSREKKESFPLTVTSAQKNPTAFYLCASSLATEKLFFGSGTQLSVL.

This clone was seen more than once but under ten times. Other DNA sequences within the sample encode an identical CDR3. The CDR3 nucleotides read TGTGCCAGCAGACAGAATTCACCCCTCCACTTT. Its protein is CASRQNSPLHF. V is TRBV2 and J is TRBJ1-6; D uncertain. Germline CDR1 SNHLY, CDR2 FYNNEI. V was pared by 6 bases and J by 7 bases, with 4 bases between. The CDR3 length is 11 residues.

This chain joins TRBV30 and TRBJ2-7; 7 bases are shared with TRBD1. Germline V lookup: CDR1 GTSNPN, CDR2 SVGIG (reference sequence). The CDR3 sequence is 14 residues long. Losses at the gene ends were 5 bases for V and 0 bases for J; bases not matched to a gene: 7. For the CDR3, the DNA is TGTGCCTGGGGTGACAGGGACCTCTCCTACGAGCAGTACTTC. Protein: CAWGDRDLSYEQYF.

The chain recombines TRBV2 with TRBJ2-1, with 9 bases aligning to TRBD1. Germline CDR1 is SNHLY and CDR2 is FYNNEI. The CDR3 is 13 amino acids. Trimming at V came to 6 bases and at J to 7 bases, leaving 4 bases not matched to a gene. The CDR3 is CASRMDRGNEQFF. CDR3 coding DNA: TGTGCCAGCAGAATGGACAGGGGAAATGAGCAGTTCTTC. The entire variable domain, with the rest obtained from reference TRBV2 and TRBJ2-1, is as follows: EPEVTQTPSHQVTQMGQEVILRCVPISNHLYFYWYRQILGQKVEFLVSFYNNEISEKSEIFDDQFSVERPDGSNFTLKIRSTKLEDSAMYFCASRMDRGNEQFFGPGTRLTVL.

The chain employs TRBV19 and TRBJ1-1; possibly TRBD1 for D (5 bases). V lost 3 bases, J lost 5 bases, and 10 bases lay in between. This CDR3 spans 13 amino acids. CDR1 is LNHDA and CDR2 is SQIVND in the germline V gene (reference sequence). The CDR3 DNA reads as TGTGCCAGTAGTATTTATGAGGGGACTGAAGCTTTCTTT. Its translation: CASSIYEGTEAFF. Based on the CDR3 plus reference TRBV19 and TRBJ1-1, the full variable domain is DGGITQSPKYLFRKEGQNVTLSCEQNLNHDAMYWYRQDPGQGLRLIYYSQIVNDFQKGDIAEGYSVSREKKESFPLTVTSAQKNPTAFYLCASSIYEGTEAFFGQGTRLTVV.

The V call is TRBV19, the J call TRBJ2-5; 9 nucleotides line up with TRBD2. Germline assignment: CDR1 LNHDA and CDR2 SQIVND (reference sequence). The CDR3 has 16 residues. The V and J ends lost 2 bases and 2 bases, in that order; junction bases with no gene match: 6. The CDR3 bases are TGTGCCAGTAGTATAACGGTCCTAGCGGGACAAGAGACCCAGTACTTC. Translating it yields CASSITVLAGQETQYF.